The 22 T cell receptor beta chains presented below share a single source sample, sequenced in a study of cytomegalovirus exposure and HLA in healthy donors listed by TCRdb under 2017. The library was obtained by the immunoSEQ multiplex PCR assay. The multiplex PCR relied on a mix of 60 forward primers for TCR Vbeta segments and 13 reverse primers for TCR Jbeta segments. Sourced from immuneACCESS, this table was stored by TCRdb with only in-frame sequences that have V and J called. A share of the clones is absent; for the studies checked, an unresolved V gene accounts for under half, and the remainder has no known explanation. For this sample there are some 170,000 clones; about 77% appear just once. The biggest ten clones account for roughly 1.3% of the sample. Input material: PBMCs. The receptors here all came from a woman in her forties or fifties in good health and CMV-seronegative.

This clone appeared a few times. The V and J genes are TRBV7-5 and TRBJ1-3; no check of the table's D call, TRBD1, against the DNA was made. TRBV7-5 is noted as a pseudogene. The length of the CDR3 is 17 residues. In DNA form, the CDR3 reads TGTGCCAGAAGCTTACGGGGACAGGGGGCTTGTGGAAACACCATATATTTT. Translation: CARSLRGQGACGNTIYF.

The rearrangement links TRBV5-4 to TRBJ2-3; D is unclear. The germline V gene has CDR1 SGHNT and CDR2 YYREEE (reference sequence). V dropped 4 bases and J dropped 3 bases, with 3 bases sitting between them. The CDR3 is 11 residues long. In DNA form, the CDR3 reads TGTGCCAGCAGCCTGACAGATACGCAGTATTTT. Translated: CASSLTDTQYF.

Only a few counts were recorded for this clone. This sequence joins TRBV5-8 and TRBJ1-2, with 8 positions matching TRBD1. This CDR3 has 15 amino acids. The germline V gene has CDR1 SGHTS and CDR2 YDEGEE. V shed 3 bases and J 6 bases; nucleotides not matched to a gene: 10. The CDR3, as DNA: TGTGCCAGCAGCTCACAGTTTAAGACAGGGGATGGCTACACCTTC. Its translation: CASSSQFKTGDGYTF.

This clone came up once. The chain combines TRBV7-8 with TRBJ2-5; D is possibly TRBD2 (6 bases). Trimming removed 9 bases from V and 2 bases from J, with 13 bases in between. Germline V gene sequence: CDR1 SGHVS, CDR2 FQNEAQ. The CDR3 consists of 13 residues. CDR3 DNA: TGTGCCAGTGCGGGAAGACCTCAAGAGACCCAGTACTTC. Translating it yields CASAGRPQETQYF.

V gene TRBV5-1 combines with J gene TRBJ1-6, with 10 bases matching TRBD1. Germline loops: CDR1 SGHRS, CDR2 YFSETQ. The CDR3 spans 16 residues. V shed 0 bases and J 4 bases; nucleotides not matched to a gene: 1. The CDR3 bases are TGCGCCAGCAGCTTGGAGGGACAGGGGTATAATTCACCCCTCCACTTT. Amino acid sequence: CASSLEGQGYNSPLHF.

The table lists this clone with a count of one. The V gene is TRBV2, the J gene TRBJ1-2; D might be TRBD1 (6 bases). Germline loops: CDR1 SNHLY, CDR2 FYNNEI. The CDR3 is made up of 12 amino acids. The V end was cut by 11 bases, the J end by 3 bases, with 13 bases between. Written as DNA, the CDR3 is TGTGCCGGCTTACAGGGAGACTATGGCTACACCTTC. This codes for CAGLQGDYGYTF.

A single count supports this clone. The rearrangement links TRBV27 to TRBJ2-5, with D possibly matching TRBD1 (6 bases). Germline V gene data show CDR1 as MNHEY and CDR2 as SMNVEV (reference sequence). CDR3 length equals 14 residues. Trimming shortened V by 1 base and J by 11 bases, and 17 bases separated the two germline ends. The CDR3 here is CASSLLTGPLKQYF. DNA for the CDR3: TGTGCCAGCAGTTTATTGACAGGACCATTGAAGCAGTACTTC.

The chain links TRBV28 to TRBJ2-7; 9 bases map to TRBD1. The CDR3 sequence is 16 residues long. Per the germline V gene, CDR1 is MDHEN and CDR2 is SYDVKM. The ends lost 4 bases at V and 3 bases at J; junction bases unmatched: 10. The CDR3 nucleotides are TGTGCCAGCAGTTCGACCGGGACAGGGATTTACTACGAGCAGTACTTC. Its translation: CASSSTGTGIYYEQYF. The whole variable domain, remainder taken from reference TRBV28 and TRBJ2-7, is DVKVTQSSRYLVKRTGEKVFLECVQDMDHENMFWYRQDPGLGLRLIYFSYDVKMKEKGDIPEGYSVSREKKERFSLILESASTNQTSMYLCASSSTGTGIYYEQYFGPGTRLTVT.

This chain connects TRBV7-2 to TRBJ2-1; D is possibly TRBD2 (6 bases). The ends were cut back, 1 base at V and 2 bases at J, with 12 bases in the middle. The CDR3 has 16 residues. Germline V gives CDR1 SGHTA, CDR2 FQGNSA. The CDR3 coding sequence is TGTGCCAGCAGCTTAGGACTAGTCCTTACCTACAATGAGCAGTTCTTC. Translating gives CASSLGLVLTYNEQFF.

CDR3 DNA: TGTGCCAGTAGTCCGGGACAGGGTAGGAATGAAAAACTGTTTTTT. This sequence encodes CASSPGQGRNEKLFF. This rearrangement joins TRBV19 to TRBJ1-4; TRBD1 aligns across 9 bases. This CDR3 has 15 amino acids. Trimming removed 5 bases from V and 5 bases from J; junction bases left unmatched: 6. Germline V lookup: CDR1 LNHDA, CDR2 SQIVND (reference sequence).

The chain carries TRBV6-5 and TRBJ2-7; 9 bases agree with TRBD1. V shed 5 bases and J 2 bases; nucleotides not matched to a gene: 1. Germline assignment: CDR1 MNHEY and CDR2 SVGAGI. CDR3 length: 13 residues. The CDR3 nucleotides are TGTGCCAGCAGTAGGACAGGGGCCTACGAGCAGTACTTC. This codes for CASSRTGAYEQYF.

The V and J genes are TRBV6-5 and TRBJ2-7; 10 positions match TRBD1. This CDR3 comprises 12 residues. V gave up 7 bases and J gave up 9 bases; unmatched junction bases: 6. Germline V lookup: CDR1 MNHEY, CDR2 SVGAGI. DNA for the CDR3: TGTGCCAGCAAACCGACAGGGGGCGGGCAGTACTTC. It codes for CASKPTGGGQYF.

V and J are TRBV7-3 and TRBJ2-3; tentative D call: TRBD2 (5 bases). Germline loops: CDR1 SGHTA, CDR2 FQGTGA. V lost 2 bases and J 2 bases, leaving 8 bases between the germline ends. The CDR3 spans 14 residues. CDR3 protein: CASSLSRDTDTQYF. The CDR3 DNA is TGTGCCAGCAGCTTATCCCGGGACACAGATACGCAGTATTTT.

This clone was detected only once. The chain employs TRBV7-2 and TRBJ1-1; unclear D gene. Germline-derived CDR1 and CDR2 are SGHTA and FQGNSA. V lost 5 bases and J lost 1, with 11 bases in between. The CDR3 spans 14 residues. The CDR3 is CASSPMNTNTEAFF. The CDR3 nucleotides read TGTGCCAGCAGCCCCATGAACACGAACACTGAAGCTTTCTTT.

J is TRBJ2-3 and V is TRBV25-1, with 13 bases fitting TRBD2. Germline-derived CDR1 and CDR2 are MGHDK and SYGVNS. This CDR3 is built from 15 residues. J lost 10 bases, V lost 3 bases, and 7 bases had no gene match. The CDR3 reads CASSDPLGLAGAQYF. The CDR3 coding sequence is TGTGCCAGCAGTGATCCCCTCGGACTAGCGGGAGCGCAGTATTTT.

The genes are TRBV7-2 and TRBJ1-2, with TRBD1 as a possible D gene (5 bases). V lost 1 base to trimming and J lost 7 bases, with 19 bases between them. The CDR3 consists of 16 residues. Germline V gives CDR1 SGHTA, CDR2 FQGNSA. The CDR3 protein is CASSLVRTRGLGGYTF. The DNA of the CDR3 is TGTGCCAGCAGCTTAGTGAGGACGCGGGGCCTCGGTGGCTACACCTTC. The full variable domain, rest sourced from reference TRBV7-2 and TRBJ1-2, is GAGVSQSPSNKVTEKGKDVELRCDPISGHTALYWYRQSLGQGLEFLIYFQGNSAPDKSGLPSDRFSAERTGGSVSTLTIQRTQQEDSAVYLCASSLVRTRGLGGYTFGSGTRLTVV.

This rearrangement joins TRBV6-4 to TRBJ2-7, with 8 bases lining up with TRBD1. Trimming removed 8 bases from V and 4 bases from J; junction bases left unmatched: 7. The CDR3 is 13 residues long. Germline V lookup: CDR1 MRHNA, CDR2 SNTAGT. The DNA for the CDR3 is TGTGCCAGCTCCCAAGGGACAGGATACGAGCAGTACTTC. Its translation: CASSQGTGYEQYF.

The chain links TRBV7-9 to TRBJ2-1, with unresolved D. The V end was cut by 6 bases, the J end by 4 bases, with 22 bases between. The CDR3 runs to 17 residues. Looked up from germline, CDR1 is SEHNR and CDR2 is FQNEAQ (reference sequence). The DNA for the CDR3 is TGTGCCAGCAGTCCTCCCTTTCGCATTTCTCGGTACAATGAGCAGTTCTTC. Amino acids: CASSPPFRISRYNEQFF.

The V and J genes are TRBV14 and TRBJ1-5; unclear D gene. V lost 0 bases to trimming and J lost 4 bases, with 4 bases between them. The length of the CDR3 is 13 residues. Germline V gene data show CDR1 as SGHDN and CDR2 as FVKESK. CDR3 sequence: CASSQDLNQPQHF. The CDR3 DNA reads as TGTGCCAGCAGCCAAGACTTAAATCAGCCCCAGCATTTT.

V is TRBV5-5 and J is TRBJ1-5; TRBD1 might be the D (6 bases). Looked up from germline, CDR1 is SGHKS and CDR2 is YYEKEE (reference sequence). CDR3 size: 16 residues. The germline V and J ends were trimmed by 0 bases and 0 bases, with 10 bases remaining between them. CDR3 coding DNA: TGTGCCAGCAGCTTGGGGCGGACAGATAGCAATCAGCCCCAGCATTTT. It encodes CASSLGRTDSNQPQHF. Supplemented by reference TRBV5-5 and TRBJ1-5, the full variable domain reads DAGVTQSPTHLIKTRGQQVTLRCSPISGHKSVSWYQQVLGQGPQFIFQYYEKEERGRGNFPDRFSARQFPNYSSELNVNALLLGDSALYLCASSLGRTDSNQPQHFGDGTRLSIL.

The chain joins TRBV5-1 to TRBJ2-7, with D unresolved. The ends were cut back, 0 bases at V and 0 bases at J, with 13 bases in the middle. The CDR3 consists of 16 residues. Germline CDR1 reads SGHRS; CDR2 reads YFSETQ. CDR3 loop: CASSLALTRYSYEQYF. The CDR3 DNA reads TGCGCCAGCAGCTTGGCCCTTACTCGCTACTCCTACGAGCAGTACTTC.

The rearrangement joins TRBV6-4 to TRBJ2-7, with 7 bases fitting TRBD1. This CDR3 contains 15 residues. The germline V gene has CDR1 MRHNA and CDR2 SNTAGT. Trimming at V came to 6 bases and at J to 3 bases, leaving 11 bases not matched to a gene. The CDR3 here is CASSPTGEANYEQYF. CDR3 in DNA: TGTGCCAGCAGCCCTACAGGGGAAGCGAACTACGAGCAGTACTTC.